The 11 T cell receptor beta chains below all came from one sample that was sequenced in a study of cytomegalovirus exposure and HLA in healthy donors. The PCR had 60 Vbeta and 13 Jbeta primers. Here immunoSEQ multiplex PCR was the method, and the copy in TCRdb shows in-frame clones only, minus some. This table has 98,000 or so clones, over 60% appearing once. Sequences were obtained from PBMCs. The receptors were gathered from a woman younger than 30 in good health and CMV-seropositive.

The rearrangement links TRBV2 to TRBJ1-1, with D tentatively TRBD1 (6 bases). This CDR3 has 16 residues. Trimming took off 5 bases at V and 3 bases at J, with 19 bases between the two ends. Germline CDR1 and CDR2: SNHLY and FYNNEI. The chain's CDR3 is CASSSTGSGMYTEAFF. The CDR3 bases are TGTGCCAGCAGTAGTACAGGGTCGGGTATGTACACTGAAGCTTTCTTT.

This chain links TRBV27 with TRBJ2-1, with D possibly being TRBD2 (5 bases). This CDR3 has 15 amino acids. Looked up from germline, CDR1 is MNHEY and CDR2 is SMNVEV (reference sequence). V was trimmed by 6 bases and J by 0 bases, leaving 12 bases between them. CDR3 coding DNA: TGTGCCAGCAGCCGAGCGGAGAGCTCCTACAATGAGCAGTTCTTC. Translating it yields CASSRAESSYNEQFF.

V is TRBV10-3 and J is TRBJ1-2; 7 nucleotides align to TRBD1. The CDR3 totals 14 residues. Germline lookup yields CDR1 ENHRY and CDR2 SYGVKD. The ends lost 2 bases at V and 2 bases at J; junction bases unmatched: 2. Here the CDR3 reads CAISERGQNYGYTF. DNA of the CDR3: TGTGCCATCAGTGAGAGGGGACAGAACTATGGCTACACCTTC.

CDR3 loop: CAIHDRGENEKLFF. CDR3 bases: TGTGCCATCCACGACAGGGGAGAAAATGAAAAACTGTTTTTT. The chain uses TRBV30 and TRBJ1-4, with 8 nucleotides matching TRBD1. This CDR3 is 14 amino acids long. V shed 8 bases, J shed 5 bases, and the junction held 10 bases outside the gene matches. Germline V CDR1 and CDR2: GTSNPN, SVGIG (reference sequence).

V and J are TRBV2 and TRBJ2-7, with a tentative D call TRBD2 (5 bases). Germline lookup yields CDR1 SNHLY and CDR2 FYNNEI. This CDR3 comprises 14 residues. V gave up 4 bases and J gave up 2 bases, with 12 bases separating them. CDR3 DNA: TGTGCCAGCAGTGGGTGGAGGAGTGCCTACGAGCAGTACTTC. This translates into CASSGWRSAYEQYF.

The CDR3 here is CASSDRDNEQFF. Written as DNA, the CDR3 is TGTGCCAGCAGTGACAGAGACAATGAGCAGTTCTTC. The J gene is TRBJ2-1, the V gene TRBV27; D is perhaps TRBD1 (5 bases). This CDR3 is built from 12 residues. V lost 5 bases and J 5 bases, leaving 7 bases between the germline ends. Per germline, CDR1 MNHEY and CDR2 SMNVEV (reference sequence).

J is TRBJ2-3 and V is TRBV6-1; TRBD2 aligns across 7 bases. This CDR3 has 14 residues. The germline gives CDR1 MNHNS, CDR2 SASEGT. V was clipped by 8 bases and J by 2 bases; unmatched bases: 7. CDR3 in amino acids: CASSPSGFTDTQYF. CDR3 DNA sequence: TGTGCCAGCTCCCCTAGCGGCTTCACAGATACGCAGTATTTT.

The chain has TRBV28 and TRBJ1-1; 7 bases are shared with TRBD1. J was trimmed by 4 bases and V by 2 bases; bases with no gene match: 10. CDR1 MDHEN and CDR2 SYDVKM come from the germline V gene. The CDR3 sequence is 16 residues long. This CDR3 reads CASSLIRQGLTTEAFF. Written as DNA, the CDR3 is TGTGCCAGCAGTTTAATTAGACAGGGATTGACCACTGAAGCTTTCTTT.

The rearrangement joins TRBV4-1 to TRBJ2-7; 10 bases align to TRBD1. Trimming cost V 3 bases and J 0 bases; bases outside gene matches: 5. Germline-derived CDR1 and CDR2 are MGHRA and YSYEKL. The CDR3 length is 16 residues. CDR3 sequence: CASSQLGQGDSYEQYF. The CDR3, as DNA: TGCGCCAGCAGCCAGCTAGGACAGGGGGACTCCTACGAGCAGTACTTC.

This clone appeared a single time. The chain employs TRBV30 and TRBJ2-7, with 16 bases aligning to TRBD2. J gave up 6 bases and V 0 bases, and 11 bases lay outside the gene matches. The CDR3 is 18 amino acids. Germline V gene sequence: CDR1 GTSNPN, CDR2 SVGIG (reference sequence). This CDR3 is CAWSVPPPGLAGGGEQYF. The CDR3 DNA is TGTGCCTGGAGTGTACCCCCTCCGGGACTAGCGGGAGGGGGCGAGCAGTACTTC.

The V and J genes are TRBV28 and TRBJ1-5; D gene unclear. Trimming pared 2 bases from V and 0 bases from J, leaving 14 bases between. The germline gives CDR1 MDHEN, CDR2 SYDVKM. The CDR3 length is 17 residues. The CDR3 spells CASSLMVAGYSNQPQHF. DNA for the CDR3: TGTGCCAGCAGTTTAATGGTGGCGGGATATAGCAATCAGCCCCAGCATTTT.